This TCR beta chain was obtained from a study of identical twins. TCRdb fed the 5' RACE reads into MiXCR, producing one record per CDR3 protein. The table has around 690,000 distinct CDR3 sequences, 21% seen once. Germline V CDR1 and CDR2: SGHVS, FQNEAQ. The CDR3 has 15 amino acids. With 1 base removed from V and 6 bases from J, the gap between germline ends came to 12 bases. Separately, the same data were catalogued under a study of T cells expressing NK-cell markers.

The V call is TRBV7-8, the J call TRBJ2-2, with D perhaps TRBD2 (5 bases). This receptor was obtained from a woman between 18 and 29 years old in good health. Source material: PBMCs. CDR3 DNA: TGTGCCAGCAGCTTAGGCGGGCCTCGGGCCGGGGAGCTGTTTTTT. Its protein is CASSLGGPRAGELFF.